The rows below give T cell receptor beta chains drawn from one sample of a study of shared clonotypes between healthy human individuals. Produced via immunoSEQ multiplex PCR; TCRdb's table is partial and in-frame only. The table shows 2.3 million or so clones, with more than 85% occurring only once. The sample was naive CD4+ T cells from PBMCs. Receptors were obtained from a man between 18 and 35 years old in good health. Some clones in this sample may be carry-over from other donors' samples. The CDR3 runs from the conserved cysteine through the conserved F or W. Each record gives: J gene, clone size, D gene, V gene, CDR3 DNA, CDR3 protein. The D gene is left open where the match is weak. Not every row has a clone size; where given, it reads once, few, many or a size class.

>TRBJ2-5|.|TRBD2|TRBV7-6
TGTGCCAGCAGACGTAGCGGGGGGAGGGAGACCCAGTACTTC
CASRRSGGRETQYF
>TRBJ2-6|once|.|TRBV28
TGTGCCAGCAGTTCGCAGACGGCAGGGGCCAACGTCCTGACTTTC
CASSSQTAGANVLTF
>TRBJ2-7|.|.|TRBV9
TGTGCCAGCAGCGTAGAGGGGTCCCCCCGAGAGCAGTACTTC
CASSVEGSPREQYF
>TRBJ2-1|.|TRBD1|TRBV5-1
TGCGCCAGCAGCCACCCGGGACAGGGGGTCGATGAGCAGTTCTTC
CASSHPGQGVDEQFF
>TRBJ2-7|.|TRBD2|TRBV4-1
TGCGCCAGCAGCCAATTTGTTCGGGGGGTCTCAACCTACGAGCAGTACTTC
CASSQFVRGVSTYEQYF
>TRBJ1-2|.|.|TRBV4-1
TGCGCCAGCAGCCAAGTTGGCCGGGGGGACTATGGCTACACCTTC
CASSQVGRGDYGYTF
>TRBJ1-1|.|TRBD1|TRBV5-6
TGTGCCAGCACCTGGGCAGGGGGAAACACTGAAGCTTTCTTT
CASTWAGGNTEAFF
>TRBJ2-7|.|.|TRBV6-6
TGTGCCAGCAGTTACGGACCGTACTCCTACGAGCAGTACTTC
CASSYGPYSYEQYF
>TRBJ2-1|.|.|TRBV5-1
TGCGCCAGCAGCCTCGCGGTTTACAATGAGCAGTTCTTC
CASSLAVYNEQFF
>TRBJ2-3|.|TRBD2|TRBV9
TGTGCCAGCAGCGTAGTTGGTAGCGGGTTGACTACGCAGTATTTT
CASSVVGSGLTTQYF
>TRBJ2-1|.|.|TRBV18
TGTGCCAGCTCACCATCAGGGGTGTCCTACAATGAGCAGTTCTTC
CASSPSGVSYNEQFF
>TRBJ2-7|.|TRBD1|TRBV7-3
TGTGCCAGCAGCTTAATGGCAGGGGGCCTTTTCGACGAGCAGTACTTC
CASSLMAGGLFDEQYF
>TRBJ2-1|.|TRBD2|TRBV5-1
TGCGCCAGCAAGAGGCTAGCGGGAGAATCCTACAATGAGCAGTTCTTC
CASKRLAGESYNEQFF
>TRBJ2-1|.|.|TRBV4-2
TGTGCCAGCAGCCAAGAATCCGGTTACAATGAGCAGTTCTTC
CASSQESGYNEQFF
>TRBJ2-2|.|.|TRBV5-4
TGTGCCAGCAGCTCGACTAGTAAGAGGAGCACCGGGGAGCTGTTTTTT
CASSSTSKRSTGELFF
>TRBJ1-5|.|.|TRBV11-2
TGTGCCAGCAGCTCCTGGTGGGGTCCCCAGCATTTT
CASSSWWGPQHF
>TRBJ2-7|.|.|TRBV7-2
TGTGCCAGCAGCTTCGGGACTTACTCCTACGAGCAGTACTTC
CASSFGTYSYEQYF
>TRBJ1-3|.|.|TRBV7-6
TGTGCCAGCAGCGACGTCCGAGGGCGCTCTGGAAACACCATATATTTT
CASSDVRGRSGNTIYF
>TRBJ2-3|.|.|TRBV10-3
TGTGCCATCAGTGAGTCAGGCCCGGGAGCGGGCACAGATACGCAGTATTTT
CAISESGPGAGTDTQYF
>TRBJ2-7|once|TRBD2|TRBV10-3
TGTGCCATCAGTGGAGGGACTAGCGGGAGAGACTACGAGCAGTACTTC
CAISGGTSGRDYEQYF
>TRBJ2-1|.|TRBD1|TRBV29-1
TGCAGCGTTGTGGGGGACAGGAAGTACAATGAGCAGTTCTTC
CSVVGDRKYNEQFF
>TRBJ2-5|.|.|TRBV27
TGTGCCAGCAGTCCGACCTTCGTTTCCAGAGAGACCCAGTACTTC
CASSPTFVSRETQYF
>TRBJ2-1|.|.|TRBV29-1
TGCAGCGGCGGGACAGACTCCTACAATGAGCAGTTCTTC
CSGGTDSYNEQFF
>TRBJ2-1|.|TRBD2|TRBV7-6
TGTGCCAGCAGCTTAAGGGGCGGGAGCACTGAGCAGTTCTTC
CASSLRGGSTEQFF
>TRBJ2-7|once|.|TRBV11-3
TGTGCCAGCAGCTTTATGGGGGGCTACGAGCAGTACTTC
CASSFMGGYEQYF
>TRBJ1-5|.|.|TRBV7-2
TGTGCCAGCAGCTTAGCGGATCAGGGCCAGCCCCAGCATTTT
CASSLADQGQPQHF
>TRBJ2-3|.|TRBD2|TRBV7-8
TGTGCCAGCAGCCCTAGGACTAGGTTAGATACGCAGTATTTT
CASSPRTRLDTQYF
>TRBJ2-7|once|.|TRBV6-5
TGTGCCAGCAGGGACTTCTACGAGCAGTACTTC
CASRDFYEQYF
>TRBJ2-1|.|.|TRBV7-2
TGTGCCAGCAGCCCGACGGCGGGACGCTACAATGAGCAGTTCTTC
CASSPTAGRYNEQFF
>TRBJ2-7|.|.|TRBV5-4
TGTGCCAGCAGCTTCTCAAGGGGGAGCTCCTACGAGCAGTACTTC
CASSFSRGSSYEQYF